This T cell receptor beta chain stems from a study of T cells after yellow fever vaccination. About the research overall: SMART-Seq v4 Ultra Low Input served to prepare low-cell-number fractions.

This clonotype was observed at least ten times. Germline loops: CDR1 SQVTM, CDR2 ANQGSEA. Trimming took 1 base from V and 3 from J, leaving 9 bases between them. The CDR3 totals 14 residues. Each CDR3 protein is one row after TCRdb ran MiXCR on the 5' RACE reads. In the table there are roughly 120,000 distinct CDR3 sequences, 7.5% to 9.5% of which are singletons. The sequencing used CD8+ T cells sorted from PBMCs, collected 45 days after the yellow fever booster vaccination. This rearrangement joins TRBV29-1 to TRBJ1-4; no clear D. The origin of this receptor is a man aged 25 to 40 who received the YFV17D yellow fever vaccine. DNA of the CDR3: TGCAGCGTTGAAGTTAGAGGAGCTAATGAAAAACTGTTTTTT. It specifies CSVEVRGANEKLFF.